One sample yielded the 4 T cell receptor beta chains listed below, sequenced in a study of CD8 T cells in Susac syndrome. RNA totalling 0.5 to 1 ug underwent reverse transcription with random hexamers. TCRdb recomputed calls from the immunoSEQ multiplex PCR reads with MiXCR, one row per CDR3 protein. This table holds hundreds of thousands of distinct CDR3 sequences, roughly 96% found once. Sequenced: CD4+ T cells from PBMCs. These receptors were taken from a human donor with multiple sclerosis.

The CDR3 loop reads CASSQDPGSSGNTIYF. In DNA form, the CDR3 reads TGTGCCAGCAGCCAAGATCCAGGGAGCTCTGGAAACACCATATATTTT. The rearrangement links TRBV3-1 to TRBJ1-3; possibly TRBD1 for D (5 bases). CDR1 is LGHDT, CDR2 YNNKEL, per germline (reference sequence). Trimming shortened V by 0 bases and J by 0 bases, and 9 bases separated the two germline ends. This CDR3 is 16 amino acids long.

The chain employs TRBV3-1 and TRBJ1-1; TRBD1 aligns across 10 bases. This CDR3 spans 14 amino acids. Germline assignment: CDR1 LGHDT and CDR2 YNNKEL (reference sequence). V lost 3 bases, J lost 11 bases, and 9 bases stayed unmatched. The CDR3 DNA follows: TGTGCCAGCAGCCATGACAGGGGGCGTAATTTGGCTTTCTTT. Translation gives CASSHDRGRNLAFF.

This clonotype occurred once. The chain carries TRBV20-1 and TRBJ1-1; possibly TRBD1 for D (5 bases). Germline values: CDR1 DFQATT, CDR2 SNEGSKA (reference sequence). V lost 1 base and J lost 3, with 15 bases in between. CDR3 length: 15 residues. In DNA, the CDR3 is TGCAGTGCTAGAGTTCAGGGTAGGGTAGACACTGAAGCTTTCTTT. Encoded protein: CSARVQGRVDTEAFF.

The chain combines TRBV2 with TRBJ2-3; no clear D gene. Germline loops: CDR1 SNHLY, CDR2 FYNNEI. The ends were cut back, 3 bases at V and 5 bases at J, with 12 bases in the middle. This CDR3 contains 14 residues. The CDR3 loop is CASSEAPRVDTQYF. As DNA, the CDR3 is TGTGCCAGCAGTGAGGCTCCTCGAGTAGATACGCAGTATTTT.